Below are 10 T cell receptor beta chains sequenced from a single sample in a study of cytomegalovirus exposure and HLA in healthy donors. 13 Jbeta primers and 60 Vbeta primers were used for the PCR. The method was immunoSEQ multiplex PCR; TCRdb's version includes in-frame clones alone and lacks a portion of them. The sample contains approximately 110,000 clones, approximately 72% of which appear only once. Sequencing used PBMCs. These receptors were taken from a man younger than 40 in good health and CMV-seronegative.

In DNA, the CDR3 is TGCAGCGTTGAGGGACTAGCGGGATCCGAGCAGTACTTC. Encoded protein: CSVEGLAGSEQYF. This chain uses TRBV29-1 with TRBJ2-7, with TRBD2 matching over 13 bases. Per the germline V gene, CDR1 is SQVTM and CDR2 is ANQGSEA. V lost 3 bases and J lost 6; bases outside the gene matches: 2. CDR3 length: 13 residues.

There are a few counts of this clone. The rearrangement joins TRBV7-8 to TRBJ1-1; 8 positions agree with TRBD1. Germline V gene sequence: CDR1 SGHVS, CDR2 FQNEAQ. The V segment lost 7 bases and the J segment 1 base; nucleotides outside the gene matches: 20. The CDR3 runs to 19 residues. CDR3 loop: CASKLPIWTGLRENTEAFF. The DNA of the CDR3 is TGTGCCAGCAAACTTCCCATATGGACAGGGCTCAGAGAGAACACTGAAGCTTTCTTT. The full variable domain, in which reference TRBV7-8 and TRBJ1-1 provide the parts outside the CDR3, is GAGVSQSPRYKVAKRGQDVALRCDPISGHVSLFWYQQALGQGPEFLTYFQNEAQLDKSGLPSDRFFAERPEGSVSTLKIQRTQQEDSAVYLCASKLPIWTGLRENTEAFFGQGTRLTVV.

The chain recombines TRBV7-2 with TRBJ2-3; 14 bases match TRBD2. The CDR3 contains 19 residues. Germline V gene lookup returns CDR1 SGHTA and CDR2 FQGNSA. V was pared by 4 bases and J by 1 base, with 10 bases of the junction left unmatched. The CDR3 loop is CASSSQGWGLAGGTDTQYF. CDR3 nucleotides: TGTGCCAGCAGCTCCCAGGGGTGGGGACTAGCGGGGGGCACAGATACGCAGTATTTT.

This clone was observed a few times. The gene calls are TRBV19 and TRBJ1-1; D is possibly TRBD1 (6 bases). The germline gives CDR1 LNHDA, CDR2 SQIVND (reference sequence). V lost 2 bases and J 7 bases, leaving 14 bases between the germline ends. The CDR3 sequence is 14 residues long. The CDR3 spells CASSISRQGNEAFF. CDR3 nucleotide sequence: TGTGCCAGTAGTATATCGCGCCAGGGGAATGAAGCTTTCTTT.

The chain couples TRBV7-8 to TRBJ1-2; D is perhaps TRBD1 (6 bases). V was clipped by 0 bases and J by 5 bases, with 10 bases between them. CDR1 SGHVS and CDR2 FQNEAQ come from the germline V gene. The CDR3 spans 14 residues. Here the CDR3 reads CASSLAGAVYGYTF. For the CDR3, the DNA is TGTGCCAGCAGCTTAGCGGGGGCTGTATATGGCTACACCTTC.

The chain couples TRBV2 to TRBJ1-1; a weak D match, TRBD1 (5 bases). Germline-derived CDR1 and CDR2 are SNHLY and FYNNEI. V was shortened by 3 bases and J by 7 bases, with 12 bases between the two germline ends. The CDR3 has 13 amino acids. CDR3 sequence: CASSDAGSGEAFF. The CDR3, as DNA: TGTGCCAGCAGTGATGCAGGGTCCGGTGAAGCTTTCTTT.

The genes are TRBV29-1 and TRBJ2-3; 7 bases match TRBD1. This CDR3 region has 13 residues. Germline loops: CDR1 SQVTM, CDR2 ANQGSEA. V was pared by 6 bases and J by 3 bases, with 6 bases of the junction left unmatched. CDR3 residues: CSVTGAGTDTQYF. For the CDR3, the DNA is TGCAGCGTCACAGGGGCAGGGACAGATACGCAGTATTTT.

The chain uses TRBV7-8 and TRBJ2-7; D gene ambiguous. Per the germline V gene, CDR1 is SGHVS and CDR2 is FQNEAQ. V was pared by 4 bases and J by 4 bases, with 20 bases between. The CDR3 has 16 amino acids. For the CDR3, the DNA is TGTGCCAGCAGCTCCCGGGTCTCTCTCTCATCTTACGAGCAGTACTTC. It codes for CASSSRVSLSSYEQYF. The full variable domain, completed using reference TRBV7-8 and TRBJ2-7, is GAGVSQSPRYKVAKRGQDVALRCDPISGHVSLFWYQQALGQGPEFLTYFQNEAQLDKSGLPSDRFFAERPEGSVSTLKIQRTQQEDSAVYLCASSSRVSLSSYEQYFGPGTRLTVT.

The chain carries TRBV7-2 and TRBJ1-5, with a possible D match to TRBD1 (5 bases). Deletions cut 4 bases from V and 4 bases from J, with 8 bases between. Per the germline V gene, CDR1 is SGHTA and CDR2 is FQGNSA. The CDR3 runs to 13 residues. The DNA of the CDR3 is TGTGCCAGCAGCTCGGGACTAAATCAGCCCCAGCATTTT. This sequence encodes CASSSGLNQPQHF.

This clone has only a few counts. The chain combines TRBV6-6 with TRBJ1-4; TRBD1 agrees at 7 bases. The V segment lost 7 bases and the J segment 8 bases; nucleotides outside the gene matches: 13. This CDR3 is built from 15 residues. The V gene's germline CDR1 is MNHNY and CDR2 SVGAGI (reference sequence). The CDR3 region is CASTHGQAQGEKLFF. In nucleotides, the CDR3 is TGTGCCAGCACCCACGGACAGGCCCAGGGGGAAAAACTGTTTTTT.